This TCR beta chain was identified during a study of cytomegalovirus exposure and HLA in healthy donors. Vbeta (60) and Jbeta (13) primers were used in the PCR. Only in-frame clones appear in the TCRdb table, and some are missing; sequencing was by immunoSEQ multiplex PCR. The data contain about 100,000 clones, about four fifths of them singletons. There are a few counts of this clone. Germline V gives CDR1 MDHEN, CDR2 SYDVKM. V was trimmed by 1 base and J by 0 bases, leaving 19 bases between them. The CDR3 runs 18 residues. The sequence derives from an older woman in good health and CMV-seropositive. The sample taken for sequencing was PBMCs. This rearrangement joins TRBV28 to TRBJ2-7; D unresolved. CDR3 coding DNA: TGTGCCAGCAGTTTATTTGTTAGGCTCCAGGCCCGCTCCTACGAGCAGTACTTC. Translation gives CASSLFVRLQARSYEQYF.